The entry below gives a single TCR beta chain sequence along with its context. Its antigen is currently unknown. Assay used: immunoSEQ multiplex PCR; TCRdb lists only in-frame clones, some missing. This sample yields 35,000 to 55,000 clones, of which around 94% are seen a single time; more than 9.5% belongs to the top ten. The data were obtained in a study of OX40 agonist ivuxolimab in advanced cancers. Whole-study context: There were three patients with partial responses, one having hepatocellular carcinoma and two cutaneous melanoma.

The CDR3 runs 15 residues. General study points: CD4+ and CD8+ blood T cells expanded clonally by week 6 at 0.1 to 3.0 mg/kg. CD8+ T cells averaged more expanded clones than CD4+.

J is TRBJ2-6 and V is TRBV21-1. TRBV21-1 is an annotated pseudogene. The sequence derives from an adult with an advanced solid tumor such as melanoma, head and neck, liver or kidney cancer. Here the sequenced sample was CD4+ or CD8+ T cells sorted from blood, taken in a trial of the OX40 agonist ivuxolimab. The CDR3 region is CASSPPAAGANVLTF. The CDR3 region has the DNA TGTGCCAGCAGCCCGCCGGCAGCTGGGGCCAACGTCCTGACTTTC.